The clone carrying this T cell receptor (beta chain) was seen ten or more times. The target antigen is unknown. TCR beta CDR3 sequences were amplified from RNA transcripts. The TCR CDR3 first-round RT-PCR relied on the HTBI primer set. From the multiplex PCR reads, TCRdb called clonotypes with MiXCR, one entry per CDR3 protein. The sample consists of hundreds of thousands of distinct CDR3 sequences, about 16% of them appearing once. Fresh peripheral blood, more than 8 ml of it, supplied the PBMCs. V lost 0 bases to trimming and J lost 4 bases; unmatched junction nucleotides: 6. In germline, CDR1 is LNHNV, CDR2 YYDKDF (reference sequence). The length of the CDR3 is 16 residues. The data were taken from a study of T cells in Graves' hyperthyroidism and ophthalmopathy. Background on the study: The initial diagnosis was the point when peripheral blood was collected, ahead of any treatment. Study-level points and caveats: Ophthalmopathy was distinguished from stable hyperthyroidism by 13 V-J signatures. Most thyroid clonotypes that were expanded above 0.001 also turned up in blood.

The chain has TRBV15 and TRBJ2-1, with TRBD2 matching over 7 bases. Source material: blood. The sequence was collected from a woman aged 18-29 years with Graves' ophthalmopathy. The DNA for the CDR3 is TGTGCCACCAGCAGAGAAAGGGGACTACGGTACAATGAGCAGTTCTTC. It encodes CATSRERGLRYNEQFF.